This T cell receptor beta chain stems from a study of T cells expressing NK-cell markers. Overall study context: Repertoires of TCR beta were obtained from T cells sorted as CD3+CD56+NKG2C+, CD3+CD56+NKG2C- and CD3+CD56-NKG2C+.

CDR1 SGHAT and CDR2 FQNNGV come from the germline V gene. This CDR3 comprises 13 residues. In the case of this clonotype: Its antigen is currently unknown.

With UMIs, 5'RACE template switching was used to make TCR beta cDNA. With the 5' RACE reads reprocessed, TCRdb shows one record per CDR3 protein and no DNA. The repertoire table contains roughly 280,000 distinct CDR3 sequences. Study-level points and caveats: In roughly six donors, dominant CD3+CD56+NKG2C+ clonotypes ranked among the top 10 CD8+ clonotypes. A few of the donors also had these clonotypes leading their CD3+CD56-NKG2C+ fraction.

V gene TRBV11-2 combines with J gene TRBJ2-2. The sequence was collected from a man aged 18-30 years in good health. Sequencing was carried out using blood T cells: a sorted CD56 or NKG2C T cell subset, CD4+ or CD8+ T cells, or bulk PBMC T cells (not recorded which). This CDR3 reads CASSEGSTGELFF.